These 23 T cell receptor beta chains originate from one sample sequenced in a study of blood T cell repertoires in COVID-19. Here immunoSEQ multiplex PCR was the method, and the copy in TCRdb shows in-frame clones only, minus some. The sample lists under 200,000 clones, about four fifths occurring once. The sample was PBMCs or T cells enriched from blood (not recorded which). The receptors originated from a man aged 45-65 years who had recovered from COVID-19.

V and J are TRBV6-5 and TRBJ2-3; 12 bases are a match to TRBD2. V lost 11 bases and J lost 5; bases outside the gene matches: 11. The germline V gene has CDR1 MNHEY and CDR2 SVGAGI. CDR3 size: 15 residues. In DNA form, the CDR3 reads TGTGCCGCTGCGACTAGCGGGGGCCCGGGAGATACGCAGTATTTT. It is translated as CAAATSGGPGDTQYF.

The chain is built from TRBV5-1 and TRBJ2-7, with 9 nucleotides matching TRBD1. Germline CDR1 reads SGHRS; CDR2 reads YFSETQ. V was clipped by 4 bases and J by 5 bases; unmatched bases: 7. The CDR3 spans 14 residues. The CDR3 reads CASSRGQGTHEQYF. The CDR3 region has the DNA TGCGCCAGCAGCCGAGGACAGGGGACCCACGAGCAGTACTTC.

This chain uses TRBV9 with TRBJ1-5, with D possibly being TRBD1 (5 bases). Between the trimmed V and J ends, which lost 2 bases and 0 bases, there was a span of 9 bases. Germline V gene sequence: CDR1 SGDLS, CDR2 YYNGEE. CDR3 size: 15 residues. CDR3 in amino acids: CASSVSDTSNQPQHF. Here the CDR3 DNA reads TGTGCCAGCAGCGTTTCGGACACTAGCAATCAGCCCCAGCATTTT.

This clone was detected once. The chain has TRBV27 and TRBJ2-7; TRBD2 is a possible D gene (6 bases). The germline gives CDR1 MNHEY, CDR2 SMNVEV (reference sequence). Trimming cost V 4 bases and J 7 bases, with 14 bases left between them. The length of the CDR3 is 13 residues. The CDR3 coding sequence is TGTGCCAGCAGTTCGGTCTATGGGGGGGAGCAGTACTTC. The encoded protein is CASSSVYGGEQYF.

This clone was recorded many times. The V gene is TRBV19, the J gene TRBJ2-1, with 8 bases matching TRBD2. The CDR3 consists of 15 residues. Trimming at V came to 3 bases and at J to 6 bases, leaving 7 bases not matched to a gene. Germline values: CDR1 LNHDA, CDR2 SQIVND (reference sequence). CDR3 sequence: CASSMAGGPFNEQFF. DNA of the CDR3: TGTGCCAGTAGTATGGCGGGAGGCCCTTTCAATGAGCAGTTCTTC.

This clone was found once. The genes are TRBV9 and TRBJ2-3, with TRBD1 identical over 9 bases. V lost 4 bases, J lost 2 bases, and 5 bases stayed unmatched. CDR3 length: 15 amino acids. CDR1 is SGDLS, CDR2 YYNGEE, per germline. CDR3 coding DNA: TGTGCCAGCAGCCACAGGGGGCGCCTCACAGATACGCAGTATTTT. This translates into CASSHRGRLTDTQYF.

This clone was detected a few times. This chain joins TRBV11-1 and TRBJ2-2, with D hard to call. Germline loops: CDR1 SGHAT, CDR2 FQDESV (reference sequence). The CDR3 totals 15 residues. V dropped 1 base and J dropped 8 bases, with 14 bases sitting between them. As DNA, the CDR3 is TGTGCCAGCAGCTTAGGCCATGCCCCCGAGGGGGAGCTGTTTTTT. It codes for CASSLGHAPEGELFF.

The rearrangement joins TRBV3-1 (or the pseudogene TRBV3-2) to TRBJ2-5; possible D gene TRBD2, 6 bases. The CDR3 length is 17 residues. Germline CDR1 and CDR2: LGHDT and YNNKEL (reference sequence). V was cut by 0 bases and J by 2 bases, with 16 bases left in between. Here the CDR3 reads CASSQEGVVEGQETQYF. DNA for the CDR3: TGTGCCAGCAGCCAAGAAGGAGTTGTGGAGGGGCAAGAGACCCAGTACTTC.

The chain recombines TRBV6-5 with TRBJ1-4; a possible D gene is TRBD1 (5 bases). Germline V gene data show CDR1 as MNHEY and CDR2 as SVGAGI. V was cut by 6 bases and J by 3 bases, with 11 bases left in between. This CDR3 is 14 amino acids long. The CDR3 loop reads CASRPDSSNEKLFF. The CDR3 coding sequence is TGTGCCAGCAGACCCGACAGCTCTAATGAAAAACTGTTTTTT.

The chain links TRBV19 to TRBJ1-5; D is unclear. This CDR3 spans 12 amino acids. The germline V gene has CDR1 LNHDA and CDR2 SQIVND (reference sequence). The ends were cut back, 4 bases at V and 7 bases at J, with 8 bases in the middle. The CDR3 is CASSTRGQPQHF. The CDR3 DNA reads TGTGCCAGTAGTACGCGGGGACAGCCCCAGCATTTT.

This rearrangement joins TRBV28 to TRBJ2-3; 8 nucleotides line up with TRBD2. Trimming removed 8 bases from V and 4 bases from J; junction bases left unmatched: 8. The germline V gene encodes CDR1 MDHEN and CDR2 SYDVKM. The length of the CDR3 is 14 residues. DNA of the CDR3: TGTGCCAGCCGGGGGGGGTTCAGGGCAGATACGCAGTATTTT. Its translation: CASRGGFRADTQYF.

This rearrangement joins TRBV29-1 to TRBJ2-1; 11 bases are a match to TRBD2. The CDR3 is made up of 14 amino acids. Per the germline V gene, CDR1 is SQVTM and CDR2 is ANQGSEA. V shed 4 bases and J 8 bases; nucleotides not matched to a gene: 7. The CDR3 DNA follows: TGCAGCGTTGTCCTAACTAGCGGGGGCTATGAGCAGTTCTTC. It codes for CSVVLTSGGYEQFF.

The chain combines TRBV19 with TRBJ2-3; 9 nucleotides line up with TRBD2. V lost 8 bases and J lost 2; bases outside the gene matches: 5. CDR1 is LNHDA, CDR2 SQIVND, per germline (reference sequence). CDR3 length: 14 residues. Here the CDR3 DNA reads TGTGCCAGTTCGACTAGCGGCCACACAGATACGCAGTATTTT. Its protein is CASSTSGHTDTQYF. The full variable domain, with the rest looked up from reference TRBV19 and TRBJ2-3, is DGGITQSPKYLFRKEGQNVTLSCEQNLNHDAMYWYRQDPGQGLRLIYYSQIVNDFQKGDIAEGYSVSREKKESFPLTVTSAQKNPTAFYLCASSTSGHTDTQYFGPGTRLTVL.

This clone has a single count. The chain links TRBV27 to TRBJ1-2; no definite D call. CDR3 length equals 13 residues. Looked up from germline, CDR1 is MNHEY and CDR2 is SMNVEV (reference sequence). V lost 0 bases and J lost 6, with 8 bases in between. For the CDR3, the DNA is TGTGCCAGCAGTTTATCGTTCTTTGATGGCTACACCTTC. Translation: CASSLSFFDGYTF.

This chain uses TRBV2 with TRBJ2-5; tentative D call: TRBD2 (6 bases). The CDR3 sequence is 16 residues long. The germline CDR1 and CDR2 sequences are SNHLY and FYNNEI. V lost 5 bases, J lost 4 bases, and 20 bases lay in between. CDR3 coding DNA: TGTGCCAGCAGTCCCTTCCCCGGGAGTGGTCGAGAGACCCAGTACTTC. This codes for CASSPFPGSGRETQYF.

This rearrangement joins TRBV7-2 to TRBJ2-7, with D hard to call. Germline V gene lookup returns CDR1 SGHTA and CDR2 FQGNSA. The CDR3 has 12 amino acids. The V end was cut by 5 bases, the J end by 7 bases, with 12 bases between. In DNA, the CDR3 is TGTGCCAGCAGCCCCAGGTCCCAGGAGCAGTACTTC. This gives the protein CASSPRSQEQYF.

J is TRBJ2-7 and V is TRBV3-1 (or the pseudogene TRBV3-2), with D hard to call. V gave up 2 bases and J gave up 2 bases, with 10 bases separating them. This CDR3 contains 14 residues. Germline loops: CDR1 LGHDT, CDR2 YNNKEL (reference sequence). The CDR3 protein is CASSQFATAYEQYF. In DNA form, the CDR3 reads TGTGCCAGCAGCCAATTCGCTACAGCCTACGAGCAGTACTTC.

This clone has more than one count but fewer than ten. This rearrangement joins TRBV18 to TRBJ1-4; 9 positions agree with TRBD1. CDR3 length: 14 amino acids. Germline-derived CDR1 and CDR2 are KGHSH and LQKENI. The trim removed 6 bases at V and 8 bases at J, leaving 7 bases unmatched. The CDR3 DNA follows: TGTGCCAGCTCCCTCGGGACAGGGAAGGAAAAACTGTTTTTT. Its protein is CASSLGTGKEKLFF.

The rearrangement uses TRBV5-1 and TRBJ1-2, with 7 bases identical to TRBD1. The CDR3 sequence is 17 residues long. Germline V gene lookup returns CDR1 SGHRS and CDR2 YFSETQ. V lost 2 bases to trimming and J lost 0 bases; unmatched junction nucleotides: 10. CDR3 nucleotides: TGCGCCAGCAGCTTCCGACGGGGGGGACAGACTAACTATGGCTACACCTTC. Protein product: CASSFRRGGQTNYGYTF.

The chain employs TRBV7-8 and TRBJ2-4; 14 bases fit TRBD2. Per germline, CDR1 SGHVS and CDR2 FQNEAQ. The V gene end was trimmed by 8 bases and the J gene end by 6 bases; junction bases not matched to a gene: 6. The CDR3 length is 15 residues. CDR3 sequence (DNA): TGTGCCAGCGGGAGACTAGCGGGAGGGGGAAACATTCAGTACTTC. Amino acid sequence: CASGRLAGGGNIQYF.

The chain links TRBV12-5 to TRBJ2-2; D call uncertain. CDR3 length equals 12 residues. V was cut by 5 bases and J by 3 bases, with 4 bases left in between. CDR1 is LGHNT and CDR2 is FRNRAP in the germline V gene. The CDR3 DNA reads as TGTGCTAGTGGTCCTTACACCGGGGAGCTGTTTTTT. Residues: CASGPYTGELFF.

V usage is TRBV5-1 and J usage is TRBJ1-5, with 9 bases fitting TRBD1. Germline V gives CDR1 SGHRS, CDR2 YFSETQ. The J segment lost 2 bases and the V segment lost 0 bases, leaving 3 bases of the junction unmatched. CDR3 length: 16 amino acids. This chain's CDR3 is CASSLGDRVGNQPQHF. The CDR3 region has the DNA TGCGCCAGCAGCTTGGGGGACAGGGTCGGCAATCAGCCCCAGCATTTT.

The rearrangement uses TRBV11-2 and TRBJ1-1; a weak D match, TRBD1 (5 bases). Trimming shortened V by 1 base and J by 1 base, and 10 bases separated the two germline ends. The V gene's germline CDR1 is SGHAT and CDR2 FQNNGV. The CDR3 spans 15 residues. The DNA for the CDR3 is TGTGCCAGCAGCTTAGCGGGCCAGGGGAACACTGAAGCTTTCTTT. Translating gives CASSLAGQGNTEAFF.